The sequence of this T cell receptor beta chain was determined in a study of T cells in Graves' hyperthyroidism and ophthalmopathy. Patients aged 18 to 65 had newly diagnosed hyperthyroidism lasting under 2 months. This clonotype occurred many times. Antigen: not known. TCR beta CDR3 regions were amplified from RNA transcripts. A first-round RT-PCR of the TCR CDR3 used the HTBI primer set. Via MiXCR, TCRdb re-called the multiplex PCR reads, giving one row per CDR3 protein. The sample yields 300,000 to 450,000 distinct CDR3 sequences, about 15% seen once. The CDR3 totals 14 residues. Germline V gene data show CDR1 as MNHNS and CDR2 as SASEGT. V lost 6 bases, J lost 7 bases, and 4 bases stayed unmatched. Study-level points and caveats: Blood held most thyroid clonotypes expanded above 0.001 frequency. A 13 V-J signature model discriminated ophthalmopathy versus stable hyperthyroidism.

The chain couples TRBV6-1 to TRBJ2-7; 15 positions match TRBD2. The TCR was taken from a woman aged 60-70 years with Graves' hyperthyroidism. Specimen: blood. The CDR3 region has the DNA TGTGCCAGCAGGAGGGGACTAGCGGGAGGAGAGCAGTACTTC. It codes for CASRRGLAGGEQYF.